The present T cell receptor beta chain was sequenced within a study of shared clonotypes between healthy human individuals. Terminally differentiated effector memory CD45RA+ cells were excluded from the naive CD8 cells, which were CD45RO-negative and positively selected for CCR7. Donors had no recently reported acute infections or vaccinations and were HIV-negative. This clone has just one count. Each subset's genomic DNA was shared equally among a number of immunoSEQ plates. Under the authors' procedure: Quality scores were absent from the junction-only immunoSEQ sequences, so filtering differed. Data came from immunoSEQ multiplex PCR; TCRdb stores just in-frame clones and leaves some out. That table supplies the V and J calls and clone size; D and trimming were determined from the DNA. Among about 680,000 clones listed, 92% were seen once. Looked up from germline, CDR1 is MRHNA and CDR2 is SNTAGT. The CDR3 contains 16 residues. V lost 0 bases, J lost 1 base, and 9 bases lay in between.

The rearrangement links TRBV6-4 to TRBJ2-2; tentative D call: TRBD2 (6 bases). The origin of this receptor is a man aged 25 to 40 in good health. What was sequenced was naive CD8+ T cells sorted from blood. The CDR3 sequence is CASSDSFGRNTGELFF. DNA for the CDR3: TGTGCCAGCAGTGACTCTTTCGGGAGGAACACCGGGGAGCTGTTTTTT.